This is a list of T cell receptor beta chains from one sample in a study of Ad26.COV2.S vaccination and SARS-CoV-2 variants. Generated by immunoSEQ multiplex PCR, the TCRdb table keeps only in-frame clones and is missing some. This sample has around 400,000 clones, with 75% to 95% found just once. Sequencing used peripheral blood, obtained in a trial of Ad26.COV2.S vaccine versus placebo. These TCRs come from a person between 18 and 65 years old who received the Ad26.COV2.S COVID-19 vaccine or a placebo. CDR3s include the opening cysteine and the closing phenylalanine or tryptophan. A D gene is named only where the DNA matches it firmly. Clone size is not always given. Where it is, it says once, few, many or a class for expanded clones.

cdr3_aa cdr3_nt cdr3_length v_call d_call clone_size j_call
CASSLLGGVGPNIQYF TGTGCCAGCAGCTTATTGGGGGGAGTCGGGCCAAACATTCAGTACTTC 16 TRBV7-2 - - TRBJ2-4
CASSEGLILGNTIYF TGTGCCAGCAGCGAGGGACTGATCCTCGGAAACACCATATATTTT 15 TRBV6-2/TRBV6-3 - once TRBJ1-3
CASWTGTGGEKLFF TGCGCCAGCTGGACCGGGACAGGGGGTGAAAAACTGTTTTTT 14 TRBV5-1 TRBD1 - TRBJ1-4
CASSLDPLLSSYEQYF TGTGCCAGCAGCTTGGATCCCTTATTGAGCTCCTACGAGCAGTACTTC 16 TRBV5-4 - - TRBJ2-7
CASSLGSSGNTIYF TGTGCCAGCAGCCTCGGGAGCTCTGGAAACACCATATATTTT 14 TRBV9 - - TRBJ1-3
CAISLTGREEKLFF TGTGCCATCAGTCTCACAGGGAGGGAAGAAAAACTGTTTTTT 14 TRBV10-3 - - TRBJ1-4
CASSPGTRNTGELFF TGTGCCAGCAGTCCCGGGACTCGTAACACCGGGGAGCTGTTTTTT 15 TRBV28 - - TRBJ2-2
CASRGGSLNEQFF TGTGCCAGCAGAGGCGGGAGTTTAAATGAGCAGTTCTTC 13 TRBV11-2 TRBD2 - TRBJ2-1
CASSYDRGHDTEAFF TGTGCCAGCAGTTATGACAGGGGGCACGACACTGAAGCTTTCTTT 15 TRBV6-5 TRBD1 - TRBJ1-1
CASSLASGTGRDEQYF TGTGCCAGCAGCTTAGCGTCCGGGACAGGGAGGGACGAGCAGTACTTC 16 TRBV13 TRBD1 - TRBJ2-7
CALREAGELFF TGTGCCCTCCGGGAGGCCGGGGAGCTGTTTTTT 11 TRBV6-5 TRBD2 few TRBJ2-2
CASSHPTGQSNTGELFF TGCGCCAGCAGCCATCCCACGGGTCAATCGAACACCGGGGAGCTGTTTTTT 17 TRBV4-1 - once TRBJ2-2
CASSYKLLGQPNYGYTF TGTGCCAGCAGTTACAAATTATTGGGACAACCTAACTATGGCTACACCTTC 17 TRBV6-2/TRBV6-3 - - TRBJ1-2
CASSPYRGIQGETQYF TGCGCCAGCAGCCCGTACAGGGGGATCCAGGGAGAGACCCAGTACTTC 16 TRBV4-1 TRBD1 - TRBJ2-5
CATSLGGETNEKLFF TGTGCCACCAGCCTAGGAGGGGAAACTAATGAAAAACTGTTTTTT 15 TRBV15 - - TRBJ1-4
CATRRGNTEAFF TGTGCCACCCGAAGGGGTAACACTGAAGCTTTCTTT 12 TRBV19 - - TRBJ1-1
CAISESRTSGRSTGELFF TGTGCCATCAGTGAGTCTAGGACTAGCGGGCGATCCACCGGGGAGCTGTTTTTT 18 TRBV10-3 TRBD2 - TRBJ2-2
CASSWAGTGGETQYF TGTGCCAGCAGCTGGGCCGGGACAGGGGGGGAGACCCAGTACTTC 15 TRBV11-2 TRBD1 - TRBJ2-5
CASSESHAYGNTGELFF TGTGCCAGCAGTGAAAGCCACGCATATGGAAACACCGGGGAGCTGTTTTTT 17 TRBV2 - - TRBJ2-2
CATAGDDRGTQYF TGTGCCACCGCCGGGGACGACAGGGGTACGCAGTATTTT 13 TRBV10-3 TRBD1 - TRBJ2-3
CASSSEDRGSYEQYF TGTGCCAGCAGTTCGGAGGACAGAGGGTCCTACGAGCAGTACTTC 15 TRBV6-5 - few TRBJ2-7
CASSSLDRVTDTQYF TGCGCCAGCAGTTCTCTGGACAGGGTGACAGATACGCAGTATTTT 15 TRBV5-1 TRBD1 - TRBJ2-3
CASSFRELNTEAFF TGTGCCAGCAGTTTCAGGGAATTGAACACTGAAGCTTTCTTT 14 TRBV6-5 - - TRBJ1-1
CAWSGLADPYNEQFF TGTGCCTGGAGCGGACTAGCGGACCCCTACAATGAGCAGTTCTTC 15 TRBV30 TRBD2 - TRBJ2-1
CASSQGTSGVNYEQYF TGCGCCAGCAGCCAAGGGACTAGCGGGGTCAACTACGAGCAGTACTTC 16 TRBV4-3 TRBD2 - TRBJ2-7
CASSLARGLASYEQYF TGTGCCAGCAGCTTGGCCCGAGGACTAGCAAGCTACGAGCAGTACTTC 16 TRBV5-6 TRBD2 - TRBJ2-7
CSVLGLHEAFF TGCAGCGTGCTGGGGCTCCATGAAGCTTTCTTT 11 TRBV29-1 - - TRBJ1-1
CASSRGLAGGLATYEQYF TGTGCCAGTAGTAGGGGACTAGCGGGAGGCCTAGCCACCTACGAGCAGTACTTC 18 TRBV19 TRBD2 - TRBJ2-7
CASSEGQTLPNTEAFF TGCGCCAGCAGTGAGGGACAGACTCTTCCGAACACTGAAGCTTTCTTT 16 TRBV5-1 TRBD1 - TRBJ1-1
CASSYSTSGRIYNEQFF TGTGCCAGCAGTTACTCGACTAGCGGGAGGATCTACAATGAGCAGTTCTTC 17 TRBV6-2/TRBV6-3 TRBD2 - TRBJ2-1
CSARRETQYF TGCAGCGCCAGGCGGGAGACCCAGTACTTC 10 TRBV20-1 - - TRBJ2-5
CASSITPGGKTQYF TGTGCCAGTAGTATAACGCCAGGAGGGAAGACCCAGTACTTC 14 TRBV19 - - TRBJ2-5
CASSFMGTEAFF TGTGCCAGCAGCTTTATGGGAACTGAAGCTTTCTTT 12 TRBV7-8 - - TRBJ1-1
CASSLRQLGTEAFF TGTGCCAGCAGCTTACGCCAGTTGGGCACTGAAGCTTTCTTT 14 TRBV11-2 - - TRBJ1-1
CSVRGQSPSYEQYF TGCAGCGTCCGTGGACAGTCCCCATCCTACGAGCAGTACTTC 14 TRBV29-1 - - TRBJ2-7
CASNLRGLGSEAFF TGTGCCAGTAATCTCAGGGGGCTGGGCTCTGAAGCTTTCTTT 14 TRBV19 TRBD1 - TRBJ1-1
CASSLEYREYFF TGTGCCAGCAGCTTAGAATACAGGGAGTATTTCTTT 12 TRBV7-9 - - TRBJ1-1
CASSIAGLATGEQFF TGTGCCAGTAGTATAGCGGGACTAGCGACGGGTGAGCAGTTCTTC 15 TRBV19 TRBD2 once TRBJ2-1
CASSYVSGDEQYF TGTGCCAGCAGTTACGTTTCCGGGGACGAGCAGTACTTC 13 TRBV6-5 - - TRBJ2-7
CATSDWGQGATDTQYF TGTGCCACCAGTGACTGGGGACAGGGGGCTACAGATACGCAGTATTTT 16 TRBV24-1 TRBD1 - TRBJ2-3
CASNHRGNQPQHF TGTGCCAGTAACCACAGGGGGAATCAGCCCCAGCATTTT 13 TRBV19 TRBD1 - TRBJ1-5